The text below deals with one TCR beta chain. The record originates from a study of blood T cell repertoires in COVID-19. In the authors' workflow: Using reference gene primer amplification, nucleated cell counts were estimated. Clones were sequenced by immunoSEQ multiplex PCR, and TCRdb holds only the in-frame ones, with some missing. V, J and clone size are those of that table, while D and trimming were read from the DNA. The repertoire holds roughly 200,000 clones, with roughly 88% as singletons. Sequencing was performed on peripheral blood. The TCR was taken from a man aged 60 to 69 with acute or convalescent COVID-19.

The CDR3 loop is CASSFIAGASGELFF. The DNA for the CDR3 is TGCGCCAGCAGCTTTATAGCGGGAGCCTCCGGGGAGCTGTTTTTT. The chain is built from TRBV5-1 and TRBJ2-2; TRBD2 matches at 9 bases. V shed 2 bases and J 6 bases; nucleotides not matched to a gene: 5. This CDR3 spans 15 amino acids. Germline CDR1 is SGHRS and CDR2 is YFSETQ.